The 10 T cell receptor beta chains reported below all come from one sample, sequenced in a study of regulatory T cells in long-lasting Graves disease. Assembly of TCR beta libraries relied on iRepertoire HTBI primers together with Arm-PCR of CDR3 regions. TCRdb passed the multiplex PCR reads through MiXCR, listing each CDR3 protein once. The data contain 510,000 or so distinct CDR3 sequences, 12% of them singletons. Time point: newly diagnosed GD, antithyroid drugs for less than 3 months. Generation of the TCR library employed RNA extracted from PBMCs. The same sample was also studied in work on T cells in Graves' hyperthyroidism and ophthalmopathy.

The sample in question was peripheral blood mononuclear cells (PBMCs), obtained at new diagnosis, from a patient treated with antithyroid drugs. The receptor source for this set is a woman aged 25-40 years with Graves disease.

This clonotype occurred many times. This rearrangement joins TRBV24-1 to TRBJ2-1; D assignment may be TRBD1 or TRBD2 (5 bases each). The germline V gene encodes CDR1 KGHDR and CDR2 SFDVKD. The CDR3 covers 16 residues. V was trimmed by 0 bases and J by 6 bases, leaving 14 bases between them. The CDR3 is CATSDLGDGESNEQFF. The CDR3 DNA sequence: TGTGCCACCAGTGATTTGGGGGACGGTGAAAGCAATGAGCAGTTCTTC.

The rearrangement links TRBV5-1 to TRBJ2-4; TRBD2 agrees at 8 bases. This CDR3 has 15 residues. In germline, CDR1 is SGHRS, CDR2 YFSETQ. V lost 0 bases and J lost 6; bases outside the gene matches: 5. CDR3 sequence: CASSLEWAGGNIQYF. CDR3 nucleotides: TGCGCCAGCAGCTTGGAATGGGCGGGGGGAAACATTCAGTACTTC.

Many counts were recorded for this clonotype. This chain uses TRBV2 with TRBJ1-5; the D gene is possibly TRBD1 (6 bases). Germline V gives CDR1 SNHLY, CDR2 FYNNEI. V was trimmed by 7 bases and J by 0 bases, leaving 13 bases between them. The CDR3 is 15 amino acids. CDR3 amino acids: CASTRTAYSNQPQHF. The CDR3 region has the DNA TGTGCCAGCACGCGGACAGCGTATAGCAATCAGCCCCAGCATTTT.

There are many counts of this clonotype. The genes are TRBV12-3 or TRBV12-4 and TRBJ1-3; a weak D match, TRBD1 (6 bases). This CDR3 contains 15 residues. Trimming removed 3 bases at V and 0 bases at J, with 9 bases between. The CDR3, as DNA: TGTGCCAGCAGTTTCGGACAGTACTCTGGAAACACCATATATTTT. Translation: CASSFGQYSGNTIYF.

This clonotype was detected ten times or more. The chain joins TRBV6-2 or TRBV6-3 to TRBJ2-3, with 11 bases lining up with TRBD2. The J segment lost 0 bases and the V segment lost 7 bases, leaving 9 bases of the junction unmatched. The CDR3 totals 17 residues. Germline CDR1 MNHEY, CDR2 SVGEGT. As DNA, the CDR3 is TGTGCCAGCAACCTGGGACTAGCGGTAGCTAGCACAGATACGCAGTATTTT. It codes for CASNLGLAVASTDTQYF.

The chain employs TRBV7-2 and TRBJ1-2; D may be TRBD1 (5 bases). The CDR3 has 13 residues. The germline V and J ends were trimmed by 5 bases and 6 bases, with 13 bases remaining between them. Germline-derived CDR1 and CDR2 are SGHTA and FQGNSA. CDR3 amino acids: CASSPGTANGYTF. The CDR3 DNA is TGTGCCAGCAGCCCGGGGACGGCTAATGGCTACACCTTC.

This clonotype was detected ten times or more. The rearrangement links TRBV9 to TRBJ2-1, with TRBD2 identical over 12 bases. CDR1 is SGDLS, CDR2 YYNGEE, per germline. The V gene end was trimmed by 0 bases and the J gene end by 9 bases; junction bases not matched to a gene: 10. The CDR3 loop spans 17 amino acids. Written as DNA, the CDR3 is TGTGCCAGCAGCGTAGATCCACGACTAGCGGGAGTGGGTGAGCAGTTCTTC. The encoded protein is CASSVDPRLAGVGEQFF.

The rearrangement uses TRBV28 and TRBJ1-1; D not certain. Between the trimmed V and J ends, which lost 5 bases and 10 bases, there was a span of 14 bases. This CDR3 region has 12 residues. The germline V gene has CDR1 MDHEN and CDR2 SYDVKM. CDR3 bases: TGTGCCAGCAGTACCCTCGGGATGGGAGCTTTCTTT. Protein sequence: CASSTLGMGAFF.

The table lists this clonotype with many counts. This chain links TRBV5-1 with TRBJ1-1, with 8 bases fitting TRBD1. The germline V gene has CDR1 SGHRS and CDR2 YFSETQ. With 0 bases clipped from V and 3 bases from J, the junction kept 16 bases outside the gene matches. This CDR3 is 19 amino acids long. For the CDR3, the DNA is TGCGCCAGCAGCTTGGTATTCTTCCTCCCTAAGACAGGGGACACTGAAGCTTTCTTT. Translated: CASSLVFFLPKTGDTEAFF. Based on the CDR3 plus reference TRBV5-1 and TRBJ1-1, the full variable domain is KAGVTQTPRYLIKTRGQQVTLSCSPISGHRSVSWYQQTPGQGLQFLFEYFSETQRNKGNFPGRFSGRQFSNSRSEMNVSTLELGDSALYLCASSLVFFLPKTGDTEAFFGQGTRLTVV.

As for this clonotype: A much larger clone lies one base from this, so it may be a read error. The chain has TRBV7-2 and TRBJ2-5; possible D gene TRBD1, 5 bases. Per the germline V gene, CDR1 is SGHTA and CDR2 is FQGNSA. CDR3 length: 13 amino acids. V gave up 5 bases and J gave up 10 bases, with 17 bases separating them. In DNA form, the CDR3 reads TGTGCCAGCAGCCCCAGGGCCCAAAGGGTCCAGTACTTC. Its protein is CASSPRAQRVQYF.